This T cell receptor (beta chain) was obtained from a study of blood T cells in healthy people across ages (dated by TCRdb to the mid-2010s). The study in broad terms: Template switching captured roughly one uniquely barcoded TCR beta cDNA molecule per two T cells in model experiments. To avoid experimental bias, donors of different ages were spread randomly across the sequencing lanes. Age-related changes in TCR beta repertoire diversity were measured in the study by deep sequencing normalized with unique cDNA molecular identifiers. For two donors (one aged 18 to 30 and one aged 80 or older), the study analyzed two additional independent replicas of 1 million unique cDNA reads from the same blood draw. Donors were grouped into four age groups: young (average approximately 16 years), middle-aged (about 38), aged (about 59) and long-lived (just over 80). Broader findings and caveats from the paper: As age increased, observed TCR beta diversity per million T cells dropped in a roughly linear way, and a significant reduction was already evident by age 40. Compared with the aged group, more naive CD4+ T cells, fewer expanded clones and increased TCR diversity were shown by the long-lived group, suggesting age selection. Bulk unsorted PBMC profiling prevented conclusive comparison of naive and antigen-experienced compartments. Because donor CMV infection status was unknown, age-related changes in expanded clonotypes were potentially confounded. The percentage of naive T cells measured by flow cytometry correlated strongly with observed TCR beta diversity. Estimates of total diversity based on one million sequenced T cells were regarded as lower bounds and as underestimates.

The CDR3 goes from the cysteine to the phenylalanine over 14 residues. The entry retains the CDR3 DNA only, 42 bases that are in frame from base 1. V ends up 2 bases short and J 5 bases short, with an unmatched junction base count of 7. CDR1 SQVTM and CDR2 ANQGSEA are derived from the germline V gene. As regards this clonotype: Its antigen target is currently unknown. Within one base of it there is no much larger clone, and no base qualities were kept.

Library preparation employed 5' RACE. A second PCR of roughly 7 to 12 cycles was run with a J-beta primer mix and a sample-barcoded 5' primer. Each TCR beta cDNA molecule received a unique molecular identifier from a template-switch 5' adaptor carrying 12 random nucleotides. At least 2.5 million CDR3-containing paired-end reads were obtained from each sample. First-strand cDNA synthesis was performed from all RNA using the Mint cDNA synthesis kit, with priming by a TRBC-specific oligonucleotide. Following uracil-DNA glycosylase treatment, a first 18-cycle PCR with universal primers M1SS and BC2_uni_R was performed on all cDNA. Turning to the authors' computational methods: Normalization of each sample was performed by random selection of 1 million high-quality reads, each carrying a distinct molecular identifier. Instead of being binned into consensus sequences, reads with shared molecular identifiers were discarded. MiTCR, set to a Q25 quality threshold and the strictest error-elimination algorithm, was used for CDR3 identification, clonotype clustering and error correction. Lower-bound total TCR beta diversity was estimated with a nonparametric unseen species model using Euler transformation. The public reads were reanalyzed by TCRdb: fastp trimming at Q25, MiXCR alignment, in-frame beta chains only. Rows matching on CDR3 protein sequence are summarized as one entry with the most common DNA and genes. None of the V and J calls come from the authors' own analysis; TCRdb made them. The sample data list approximately 2,000,000 distinct CDR3 sequences, and about 39% of these were observed just once. The ten biggest clones cover roughly 24% of the sample.

Systemically healthy Caucasian individuals from Russia, about 38 in total and aged about 6 to 90 years, were included as donors. Roughly 9.5 milliliters of peripheral blood were drawn from each donor into EDTA-treated Vacutainer tubes. Ficoll-Paque density-gradient centrifugation was used to isolate PBMCs, with at least 7 million obtained per sample. Total RNA, at least 5 micrograms per sample, was extracted from PBMCs with Trizol reagent. The percentages of naive CD45RAhigh/CD27high T cells were determined by flow cytometry on a PBMC aliquot from every donor. Input material: blood. This clonotype was obtained from a human donor in good health. This chain joins TRBV29-1 to TRBJ1-1; 8 bases in the junction line up with TRBD1. The DNA reads TGCAGCGTTGAATCACGACAGGGGAGTACTGAAGCTTTCTTT. Its translation reads: CSVESRQGSTEAFF.